These T cell receptor beta chains were read from a single sample in a study of breast tumors, draining lymph nodes, adjacent tissues. MiXCR, applied by TCRdb to the multiplex PCR reads, yields one record per CDR3 protein. This table has about 140,000 distinct CDR3 sequences, over 25% appearing once. Sequenced material: axillary lymph node tissue. The receptors derive from a female donor with breast cancer. Some clones in this sample may be carry-over from other donors' samples. The CDR3 runs from the conserved cysteine through the conserved F or W. The D gene is left open where the match is weak. Expanded clones are given a class, and other clones once, few, many or no size at all.

v_gene	d_gene	abundance	j_gene	CDR3aa	CDR3nt
TRBV7-3	TRBD1	NA	TRBJ2-3	CASSHRGQGTDMQCF	TGTGCCAGCAGCCACCGAGGACAGGGAACAGATATGCAGTGTTTT
TRBV2	NA	many	TRBJ2-5	CASSEARTTRTF	TGTGCCAGCAGTGAAGCCCGGACAACAAGGACCTTC
TRBV13	NA	many	TRBJ2-1	CASGFPEQFF	TGTGCCAGCGGATTTCCTGAGCAGTTCTTC
TRBV9	NA	many	TRBJ2-1	CASSVRDFTYNEQFF	TGTGCCAGCAGCGTAAGGGACTTCACCTACAATGAGCAGTTCTTC
TRBV3-1	NA	NA	TRBJ1-1	CASSQLQGKSEAFF	TGTGCCAGCAGCCAACTTCAGGGGAAGTCTGAAGCTTTCTTT
TRBV20-1	NA	NA	TRBJ1-6	CSARVAGGGNSPLHF	TGCAGTGCTAGAGTAGCGGGGGGCGGAAATTCACCCCTCCACTTT
TRBV7-3	NA	many	TRBJ1-2	CASSLNGGAGYGYTF	TGTGCCAGCAGCTTAAACGGGGGGGCAGGCTATGGCTACACCTTC
TRBV12-3/TRBV12-4	TRBD1	NA	TRBJ1-5	CASSLRTGEESNQPQHF	TGTGCCAGCAGTTTGAGGACAGGGGAGGAGAGCAATCAGCCCCAGCATTTT
TRBV19	NA	many	TRBJ1-5	CASSIERAVSQPQHF	TGTGCCAGTAGTATCGAGAGGGCGGTCAGTCAGCCCCAGCATTTT
TRBV29-1	NA	many	TRBJ2-3	CSLLPEGRDTQYF	TGCAGCCTCCTCCCGGAGGGAAGGGATACGCAGTATTTT
TRBV6-1	TRBD1	many	TRBJ2-5	CASSKMTGGKETQYF	TGTGCCAGCAGTAAGATGACAGGGGGGAAAGAGACCCAGTACTTC
TRBV4-2	TRBD1	NA	TRBJ2-1	CASSRGQGAGNEQFF	TGTGCCAGCAGCCGAGGACAGGGGGCGGGGAATGAGCAGTTCTTC
TRBV3-1	NA	NA	TRBJ2-1	CASSLGTITYNEQFF	TGTGCCAGCAGCCTCGGGACGATTACCTACAATGAGCAGTTCTTC
TRBV10-2	NA	NA	TRBJ1-1	CASSQEGQLLLAEAFF	TGCGCCAGCAGCCAGGAGGGGCAGCTGCTTTTAGCTGAAGCTTTCTTT
TRBV6-4	TRBD2	many	TRBJ2-1	CASSDEFERGSYNEQFF	TGTGCCAGCAGTGACGAGTTCGAGCGGGGCTCCTACAATGAGCAGTTCTTC
TRBV9	TRBD2	medium-sized	TRBJ2-3	CASSHSGGADTQYF	TGTGCCAGCAGCCATAGCGGGGGGGCGGATACGCAGTATTTT
TRBV2	NA	NA	TRBJ1-5	CASSRMGGYGPETQHF	TGTGCCAGCTCCCGCATGGGGGGATACGGCCCAGAGACCCAGCATTTT
TRBV5-1	TRBD2	many	TRBJ2-3	CASSRSGTSGGAEDTQYF	TGCGCCAGCAGCAGGTCCGGGACTAGCGGGGGGGCTGAAGATACGCAGTATTTT
TRBV7-9	NA	many	TRBJ1-3	CASSFASGNTIYF	TGTGCCAGCAGCTTCGCCTCAGGAAACACCATATATTTT
TRBV3-1	NA	many	TRBJ1-3	CASSQGARGSGNTIYF	TGTGCCAGCAGCCAAGGTGCCAGGGGCTCTGGAAACACCATATATTTT
TRBV18	NA	NA	TRBJ2-2	CASSPSLSTSNTGELFF	TGTGCCAGCTCACCAAGTCTTAGCACGTCAAACACCGGGGAGCTGTTTTTT
TRBV6-1	TRBD1	NA	TRBJ2-7	CARSLDRVFYEQYF	TGTGCCCGCAGTCTAGACAGGGTATTCTACGAGCAGTACTTC
TRBV10-2	NA	many	TRBJ2-1	CASSESQGARGFF	TGCGCCAGCAGTGAGTCGCAAGGGGCGAGGGGGTTCTTC
TRBV2	TRBD1	many	TRBJ1-5	CASRFGGQGNQPQHF	TGTGCCAGCAGGTTTGGAGGACAGGGTAATCAGCCCCAGCATTTT
TRBV10-3	NA	many	TRBJ2-6	CAISDWDSGANVLTF	TGTGCCATCAGTGATTGGGACTCTGGGGCCAACGTCCTGACTTTC
TRBV6-1	NA	many	TRBJ2-3	CASSEMSADTQYF	TGTGCCAGCAGTGAAATGAGCGCAGATACGCAGTATTTT
TRBV2	NA	many	TRBJ1-6	CASRISYNSPLHF	TGTGCCAGCCGGATCTCCTATAATTCACCCCTCCACTTT
TRBV6-5	NA	many	TRBJ2-7	CASSLTGLFYEQYF	TGTGCCAGCAGCCTCACGGGCCTATTTTACGAGCAGTACTTC
TRBV20-1	NA	many	TRBJ2-1	CSARNAWEQSARSSYNEQFF	TGCAGTGCCCGGAATGCATGGGAGCAGTCCGCTAGGAGCTCCTACAATGAGCAGTTCTTC
TRBV11-2	TRBD1	few	TRBJ1-1	CASSFDRDYTEAFF	TGTGCCAGCAGCTTTGACAGGGATTACACTGAAGCTTTCTTT
TRBV24-1	TRBD1	many	TRBJ1-1	CATQGDGTEAFF	TGTGCCACCCAGGGGGACGGCACTGAAGCTTTCTTT
TRBV20-1	NA	medium-sized	TRBJ2-3	CSARRQSGTDTQYF	TGCAGTGCTAGACGTCAGTCGGGGACAGATACGCAGTATTTT
TRBV25-1	TRBD1	many	TRBJ2-1	CASSKGQGSYNEQFF	TGTGCCAGCAGTAAGGGACAGGGGTCCTACAATGAGCAGTTCTTC
TRBV3-1	NA	NA	TRBJ2-1	CASSQAGDNEQFF	TGTGCCAGCAGCCAAGCAGGGGATAATGAGCAGTTCTTC
TRBV19	NA	many	TRBJ2-5	CASSNPGGLGETQYF	TGTGCCAGTAGTAATCCGGGGGGCCTCGGAGAGACCCAGTACTTC
TRBV11-2	NA	NA	TRBJ2-3	CASSPDPRDTQYF	TGTGCCAGCAGCCCGGATCCCAGGGATACGCAGTATTTT
TRBV10-3	TRBD1	many	TRBJ2-3	CAINRDRVTDTQYF	TGTGCCATCAACCGGGACAGGGTCACAGATACGCAGTATTTT
TRBV19	TRBD1	many	TRBJ1-2	CASRPNRDRGGSGYTF	TGTGCCAGTAGGCCAAACCGGGACAGGGGGGGGAGTGGCTACACCTTC
TRBV6-5	NA	many	TRBJ2-1	CASSRLLANEQFF	TGTGCCAGCAGCCGCCTTCTAGCCAATGAGCAGTTCTTC
TRBV5-6	NA	many	TRBJ2-1	CASSPSGHSYNEQFF	TGTGCCAGCAGCCCTTCGGGCCACTCCTACAATGAGCAGTTCTTC
TRBV7-2	TRBD1	NA	TRBJ2-6	CASSLGTGGANVLTF	TGTGCCAGCAGCTTAGGGACAGGGGGGGCCAACGTCCTGACTTTC
TRBV28	NA	many	TRBJ2-7	CASSTIGGLNYEQYF	TGTGCCAGCAGTACCATCGGAGGGCTGAACTACGAGCAGTACTTC
TRBV4-1	NA	NA	TRBJ1-6	CASSQEMSGGLHF	TGCGCCAGCAGCCAAGAAATGTCCGGGGGCCTTCACTTT
TRBV12-3/TRBV12-4	NA	many	TRBJ2-2	CASSGQGANTGELFF	TGTGCCAGCAGTGGGCAGGGCGCGAACACCGGGGAGCTGTTTTTT